These 9 T cell receptor beta chains came from one sample sequenced in a study of CD8+ T cells in alopecia areata. Isolated RNA was reverse transcribed into cDNA used as the sequencing template. Profiling relied on immunoSEQ multiplex PCR, and the TCRdb table lists in-frame clones only, not all of them. This sample has nearly 95,000 clones, with around 70% found just once. Noted treatment: oral pan-JAK inhibitor, 5-10 mg twice daily. The source was CD8+ T cells sorted from blood, collected around week 44, from a patient treated with tofacitinib. The source of these receptors is a human donor with alopecia areata.

The chain links TRBV5-1 to TRBJ1-2, with 11 bases lining up with TRBD1. Per germline, CDR1 SGHRS and CDR2 YFSETQ. This CDR3 spans 16 amino acids. J gave up 3 bases and V 4 bases, and 8 bases lay outside the gene matches. CDR3 nucleotides: TGCGCCAGCAGCGGAGGACAGGGGGCGAAGGACTATGGCTACACCTTC. Translating it yields CASSGGQGAKDYGYTF.

This chain uses TRBV25-1 with TRBJ1-4; no reliable D call. In germline, CDR1 is MGHDK, CDR2 SYGVNS. Trimming took 8 bases from V and 7 from J, leaving 8 bases between them. CDR3 length: 11 residues. The CDR3 coding sequence is TGTGCCAGCCATCGGGGTGAAAAACTGTTTTTT. Amino acid sequence: CASHRGEKLFF.

This chain joins TRBV13 and TRBJ2-7, with 10 bases matching TRBD2. Germline CDR1 reads PRHDT; CDR2 reads FYEKMQ (reference sequence). This CDR3 has 14 residues. With V trimmed by 7 bases and J by 3 bases, 6 bases remained unmatched. CDR3 loop: CASKKRGGLYEQYF. CDR3 DNA: TGTGCCAGCAAAAAGCGGGGGGGCCTCTACGAGCAGTACTTC.

The rearrangement joins TRBV5-6 to TRBJ2-7; D unresolved. The length of the CDR3 is 14 residues. The V and J ends lost 5 bases and 3 bases respectively, with 15 bases between them. Germline loops: CDR1 SGHDT, CDR2 YYEEEE. Written as DNA, the CDR3 is TGTGCCAGCAGGGTCTGGGCAGGAAACTACGAGCAGTACTTC. Amino acids: CASRVWAGNYEQYF.

This chain connects TRBV4-3 to TRBJ2-1; 8 bases are shared with TRBD1. This CDR3 spans 14 amino acids. Germline V lookup: CDR1 LGHNA, CDR2 YSLEER. Trimming took 0 bases from V and 8 from J; bases not matched to a gene: 3. CDR3 in amino acids: CASSQDPDRDEQFF. DNA of the CDR3: TGCGCCAGCAGCCAAGATCCGGACAGGGATGAGCAGTTCTTC.

This clone was seen a few times. Other DNA sequences in the sample encode the same CDR3. The chain joins TRBV27 to TRBJ1-1; D gene ambiguous. Trimming pared 0 bases from V and 1 base from J, leaving 9 bases between. The CDR3 loop spans 15 amino acids. Germline-derived CDR1 and CDR2 are MNHEY and SMNVEV (reference sequence). CDR3 in amino acids: CASSLSRTANTEAFF. The CDR3 nucleotides are TGTGCCAGCAGTTTATCCCGGACGGCGAACACTGAAGCTTTCTTT.

The CDR3 is CASSLAASGVYNEQFF. Written as DNA, the CDR3 is TGTGCCAGCAGCTTAGCGGCGTCAGGGGTGTACAATGAGCAGTTCTTC. The rearrangement links TRBV11-2 to TRBJ2-1; D may be TRBD1 (6 bases). From germline, CDR1 is SGHAT and CDR2 FQNNGV. V lost 1 base, J lost 4 bases, and 14 bases lay in between. The CDR3 totals 16 residues. Full variable domain (missing parts from reference TRBV11-2 and TRBJ2-1): EAGVAQSPRYKIIEKRQSVAFWCNPISGHATLYWYQQILGQGPKLLIQFQNNGVVDDSQLPKDRFSAERLKGVDSTLKIQPAKLEDSAVYLCASSLAASGVYNEQFFGPGTRLTVL.

This clone has just a few counts. The rearrangement uses TRBV12-5 and TRBJ2-5, with 7 bases identical to TRBD1. The CDR3 has 14 residues. V lost 6 bases to trimming and J lost 3 bases; unmatched junction nucleotides: 7. Germline-derived CDR1 and CDR2 are LGHNT and FRNRAP. The CDR3 reads CASGPQDRKETQYF. The CDR3, as DNA: TGTGCTAGTGGCCCCCAGGACAGGAAAGAGACCCAGTACTTC.

V is TRBV19 and J is TRBJ1-2; D is perhaps TRBD1 (6 bases). Germline V gene lookup returns CDR1 LNHDA and CDR2 SQIVND (reference sequence). Trimming cost V 5 bases and J 8 bases, with 18 bases left between them. The CDR3 extends over 14 amino acids. CDR3 region: CASSAAAGERGYTF. In DNA, the CDR3 is TGTGCCAGTAGTGCGGCGGCAGGGGAAAGGGGCTACACCTTC.